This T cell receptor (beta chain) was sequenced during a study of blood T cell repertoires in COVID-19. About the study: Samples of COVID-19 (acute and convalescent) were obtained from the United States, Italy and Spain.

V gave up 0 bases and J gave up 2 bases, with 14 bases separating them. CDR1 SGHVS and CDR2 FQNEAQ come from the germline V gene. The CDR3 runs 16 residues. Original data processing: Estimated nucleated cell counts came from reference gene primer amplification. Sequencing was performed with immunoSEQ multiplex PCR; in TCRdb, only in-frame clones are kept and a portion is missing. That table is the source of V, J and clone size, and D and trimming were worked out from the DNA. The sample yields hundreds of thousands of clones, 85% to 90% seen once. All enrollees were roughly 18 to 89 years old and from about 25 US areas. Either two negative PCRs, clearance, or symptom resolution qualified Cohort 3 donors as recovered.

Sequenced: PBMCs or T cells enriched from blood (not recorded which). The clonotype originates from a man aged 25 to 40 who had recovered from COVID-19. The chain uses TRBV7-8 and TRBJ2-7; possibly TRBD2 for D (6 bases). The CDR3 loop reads CASSLAWEEHPYEQYF. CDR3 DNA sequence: TGTGCCAGCAGCTTAGCTTGGGAGGAGCACCCCTACGAGCAGTACTTC.